This TCR beta chain was obtained from a study of identical twins (dated by TCRdb to 2016 to 2018). General notes on the study: TCR alpha and beta repertoires from monozygotic twins, unrelated adults of various ages and cord blood were deep-sequenced to test whether fetal clonotypes persist. To rule out contamination, replicate twin experiments were performed at different times with different library preparation protocols. General study outcomes and caveats: Recombination models systematically underestimated out-of-frame TCR alpha sharing in monozygotic twins but agreed with sharing between unrelated individuals. Because the same donors could not be followed over many years, the conclusions depended on cross-sectional statistical analysis. Compared with coincidental sharing between unrelated individuals, out-of-frame TCR alpha sequences shared between twins showed an excess of sequences with low generation probability. A weaker excess of twin sharing was found in beta out-of-frame sequences because the signal-to-noise ratio was lowered by fewer shared sequences. Invariant T cells such as MAIT and iNKT could partly confound zero-insertion analyses, although diverse VJ usage argued against such confounding for most clonotypes. Fewer insertions were carried by abundant cord blood beta clonotypes, a similar but weaker trend appeared in young adult naive repertoires, and no such trend appeared in memory repertoires.

The library came from 5' RACE. Data came from an Illumina HiSeq 2000. Template switching introduced a universal primer binding site; the final cDNA contained a unique molecular identifier, enabling accurate counting of TCR cDNA molecules. First-strand cDNA for TCR alpha and beta chains was synthesized from specific primers in the conserved constant-segment region. Each cDNA library was double barcoded, with a SMART-Mk sample barcode plus Illumina barcodes, to control for contamination. TruSeq adapter sequences along with Illumina sample barcodes were introduced in two successive PCR steps. Sequencing of the TCR alpha and beta cDNA libraries was done on the Illumina HiSeq platform using custom primers. Per the source publication's procedure: MiGEC was used to process raw reads and extract unique molecular identifiers, and MiXCR was used to find CDR3 positions. For each individual, recombination models were inferred using an EM algorithm with the repgenHMM and IGoR tools. The tcR package in R was used for shared clonotype analysis, with sharing normalized by the product of cloneset sizes. To study raw recombination without the effects of thymic and clonal selection, out-of-frame nonproductive sequences were analyzed. In TCRdb, the public reads were trimmed at Q25 with fastp and aligned with MiXCR, with productive beta chains retained. Each CDR3 protein appears once, grouped with its most common genes and DNA. The V and J calls here are based on TCRdb, not the publication. This sample comprises 1,800,000 or so distinct CDR3 sequences, about 32% of them detected only once. The ten top clones hold less than 0.35% of the sample.

Only healthy Caucasian donors were included. As for this clonotype: The target of this receptor is not known. Base qualities are not at hand, and no much larger clone is one base apart.

V and J are truncated by 4 bases and 1 base respectively, leaving an intervening sequence of 7 bases. The CDR1 and CDR2 encoded by the germline V gene (reference sequence) are DFQATT and SNEGSKA. Including the terminal cysteine and phenylalanine, the CDR3 comprises 12 residues. Only CDR3 DNA is held: 36 bases, read in frame from base 1. The chain uses TRBV20-1 and TRBJ1-2, with the identity of the D gene unclear. This receptor was obtained from a newborn girl in good health. The sample was cord blood. CDR3 sequence: CSAIKHNYGYTF. The DNA sequence is as follows: TGCAGTGCTATTAAACATAACTATGGCTACACCTTC.